A selection of T cell receptor beta chains follows, all from one sample in a study of shared T cell receptors in the human thymus. The table came from immunoSEQ multiplex PCR; TCRdb's copy has only in-frame clones and leaves some out. The table shows 500,000 to 850,000 clones, with about 89% occurring only once. This sample also appeared in a second study, on human thymus T cells.

Sequenced: thymocytes. Receptors were obtained from a boy less than two years old with a congenital heart defect. CDR3s include the opening cysteine and the closing phenylalanine or tryptophan. D genes are given only for firm matches. The size field is filled for only some rows; it gives once, few, many or a size class.

d_call	clone_size	v_call	j_call	cdr3_aa	cdr3_nt
-	-	TRBV6-6	TRBJ2-7	CASSYFVGGYEQYF	TGTGCCAGCAGTTACTTTGTGGGGGGATACGAGCAGTACTTC
-	-	TRBV28	TRBJ1-3	CASTPRGGTSGNTIYF	TGTGCCAGCACCCCCCGGGGAGGGACCTCGGGAAACACCATATATTTT
-	-	TRBV7-6	TRBJ1-1	CASSLNFVHTEAFF	TGTGCCAGCAGCTTAAACTTCGTCCATACTGAAGCTTTCTTT
TRBD2	-	TRBV15	TRBJ2-5	CATSRVRAGGPGETQYF	TGTGCCACCAGCAGAGTTAGGGCGGGAGGGCCGGGGGAGACCCAGTACTTC
-	-	TRBV4-1	TRBJ1-1	CASSQRQDFMNTEAFF	TGCGCCAGCAGCCAACGACAGGATTTCATGAACACTGAAGCTTTCTTT
-	-	TRBV6-1	TRBJ1-3	CASISGAGNTIYF	TGTGCCAGCATTTCCGGGGCTGGAAACACCATATATTTT
TRBD1	-	TRBV6-1	TRBJ2-7	CASGGQGAYEQYF	TGTGCCAGCGGGGGACAGGGGGCCTACGAGCAGTACTTC
-	-	TRBV28	TRBJ2-7	CATFSYEQYF	TGTGCCACGTTCTCCTACGAGCAGTACTTC
-	-	TRBV2	TRBJ1-5	CASSEGLYSNQPQHF	TGTGCCAGCAGTGAAGGGCTTTATAGCAATCAGCCCCAGCATTTT
-	-	TRBV27	TRBJ2-3	CASSLYEGGPHTDTQYF	TGTGCCAGCAGTTTGTACGAGGGCGGGCCCCACACAGATACGCAGTATTTT
TRBD2	once	TRBV11-2	TRBJ2-7	CASHLLGGGVVYEQYF	TGTGCCAGCCACCTCCTGGGGGGGGGAGTCGTCTACGAGCAGTACTTC
TRBD2	-	TRBV11-1	TRBJ2-5	CASSFSSGGSETQYF	TGTGCCAGCAGCTTCTCTAGCGGGGGGTCGGAGACCCAGTACTTC
TRBD2	-	TRBV5-4	TRBJ2-3	CASTMSERGRSTDTQYF	TGTGCCAGCACCATGTCCGAGCGGGGAAGGAGCACAGATACGCAGTATTTT
TRBD1	-	TRBV5-6	TRBJ2-5	CASSPNRSYRGEETQYF	TGTGCCAGCAGCCCGAACCGCTCTTACAGGGGCGAAGAGACCCAGTACTTC
-	-	TRBV11-2	TRBJ2-5	CASSSYPGTPRGQETQYF	TGTGCCAGCAGCTCCTATCCTGGGACCCCCCGGGGGCAAGAGACCCAGTACTTC
TRBD2	-	TRBV4-3	TRBJ2-2	CASSPSGSNGELFF	TGCGCCAGCAGCCCTAGCGGGAGTAACGGGGAGCTGTTTTTT
TRBD1	-	TRBV9	TRBJ2-7	CASSVGQGGPYEQYF	TGTGCCAGCAGCGTTGGACAGGGAGGTCCCTACGAGCAGTACTTC
-	once	TRBV5-4	TRBJ1-2	CASSDSYWGEGSGVYGYTF	TGTGCCAGCAGCGATTCCTATTGGGGGGAGGGCAGCGGAGTCTATGGCTACACCTTC
-	-	TRBV6-4	TRBJ1-4	CASSVRAGDEKLFF	TGTGCCAGCAGTGTCAGGGCGGGGGATGAAAAACTGTTTTTT
-	-	TRBV28	TRBJ2-3	CASSLRSDLASYTQYF	TGTGCCAGCAGTTTACGATCGGATCTAGCCTCCTATACGCAGTATTTT
TRBD2	-	TRBV2	TRBJ2-3	CASRRASGDEDTQYF	TGTGCCAGCAGGAGGGCCAGCGGGGACGAAGATACGCAGTATTTT
TRBD2	-	TRBV10-3	TRBJ2-1	CAISESLAGGSMRRGNEQFF	TGTGCCATCAGTGAGTCCCTAGCGGGAGGCTCCATGAGACGGGGGAATGAGCAGTTCTTC
-	-	TRBV5-1	TRBJ2-5	CASSSNEVPETQYF	TGCGCCAGCAGCTCCAACGAGGTCCCAGAGACCCAGTACTTC
-	-	TRBV30	TRBJ1-4	CACPLGGIGEKLFF	TGTGCCTGTCCCCTGGGGGGTATAGGCGAAAAACTGTTTTTT
TRBD1	few	TRBV27	TRBJ1-1	CASRGGWGRTEAFF	TGTGCCAGCAGAGGGGGCTGGGGGAGGACTGAAGCTTTCTTT
-	-	TRBV11-2	TRBJ2-7	CASSRYGAGPTDYEQYF	TGTGCCAGCAGCCGCTATGGAGCGGGCCCCACTGATTACGAGCAGTACTTC
-	-	TRBV19	TRBJ1-1	CASSGAGTEAFF	TGTGCCAGTAGTGGGGCGGGGACTGAAGCTTTCTTT
TRBD1	-	TRBV27	TRBJ1-2	CASSSKTTVGQGDYGYTF	TGTGCCAGCAGTTCAAAAACCACCGTGGGACAGGGTGACTATGGCTACACCTTC
-	once	TRBV6-5	TRBJ2-5	CASSPRDYQETQYF	TGTGCCAGCAGTCCCCGGGACTACCAAGAGACCCAGTACTTC
-	-	TRBV7-9	TRBJ2-7	CASTRGLAVYEQYF	TGTGCCAGCACCCGGGGTCTAGCCGTCTACGAGCAGTACTTC
TRBD1	-	TRBV7-9	TRBJ2-5	CASSSRTGQETQYF	TGTGCCAGCAGCTCCCGGACAGGACAAGAGACCCAGTACTTC
TRBD1	-	TRBV6-5	TRBJ1-2	CASSYVGTGPYGYTF	TGTGCCAGCAGTTACGTTGGGACAGGACCCTATGGCTACACCTTC
-	few	TRBV7-9	TRBJ2-2	CASSHGLLGELFF	TGTGCCAGCAGCCACGGACTCCTGGGGGAGCTGTTTTTT
TRBD2	-	TRBV10-1	TRBJ2-1	CASSEPIIISGRVNEQFF	TGCGCCAGCAGTGAGCCAATTATTATTAGCGGGAGGGTTAATGAGCAGTTCTTC
-	-	TRBV14	TRBJ2-5	CASSLHRETQYF	TGTGCCAGCAGCCTCCACCGGGAGACCCAGTACTTC
-	-	TRBV6-1	TRBJ2-7	CASSQGSPKDEQYF	TGTGCCAGCAGTCAGGGTAGTCCCAAAGACGAGCAGTACTTC
-	-	TRBV6-5	TRBJ1-1	CASSYSRGGWTEAFF	TGTGCCAGCAGTTACTCAAGGGGCGGCTGGACTGAAGCTTTCTTT
TRBD1	-	TRBV6-5	TRBJ1-1	CASRIGQAEAFF	TGTGCCAGCAGGATCGGACAGGCAGAAGCTTTCTTT
-	-	TRBV7-2	TRBJ2-2	CASSSPRGNTGELFF	TGTGCCAGCAGCTCCCCCCGGGGGAACACCGGGGAGCTGTTTTTT
TRBD1	-	TRBV7-2	TRBJ2-1	CASSLAQVRGPYNEQFF	TGTGCCAGCAGCTTAGCGCAGGTCAGGGGGCCCTACAATGAGCAGTTCTTC
-	few	TRBV5-1	TRBJ2-3	CASSSLGQGRTDTQYF	TGCGCCAGCAGCTCACTTGGGCAGGGCCGCACAGATACGCAGTATTTT
TRBD2	-	TRBV5-4	TRBJ2-1	CASSLDRLAGYNEQFF	TGTGCCAGCAGCTTGGACCGACTAGCGGGTTACAATGAGCAGTTCTTC
-	-	TRBV28	TRBJ2-2	CASKKLPGHPNTGELFF	TGTGCCAGCAAAAAACTGCCGGGACACCCGAACACCGGGGAGCTGTTTTTT
-	few	TRBV2	TRBJ1-6	CASSDGRSNSPLHF	TGTGCCAGCAGTGATGGCAGAAGTAATTCACCCCTCCACTTT
TRBD2	-	TRBV6-5	TRBJ2-5	CASSSVAGGGGETQYF	TGTGCCAGCAGTTCTGTAGCGGGGGGCGGGGGAGAGACCCAGTACTTC
TRBD2	-	TRBV5-6	TRBJ2-5	CASSQGTSGVEETQYF	TGTGCCAGCAGCCAGGGGACTAGCGGGGTTGAAGAGACCCAGTACTTC
-	-	TRBV9	TRBJ2-1	CASSPPTGGGFHEQFF	TGTGCCAGCAGCCCCCCCACTGGGGGGGGCTTCCATGAGCAGTTCTTC
TRBD2	-	TRBV30	TRBJ2-7	CASSGGGPSYEQYF	TGTGCCTCCTCGGGAGGGGGTCCCTCCTACGAGCAGTACTTC
TRBD2	-	TRBV7-2	TRBJ2-3	CASSLGLAGAWEYF	TGTGCCAGCAGCCTGGGACTAGCGGGGGCCTGGGAGTATTTT
TRBD1	-	TRBV27	TRBJ2-7	CASSFRDRGNEQYF	TGTGCCAGCAGTTTCCGGGACAGGGGTAACGAGCAGTACTTC
-	-	TRBV7-6	TRBJ2-3	CASSSSMGTLGTQYF	TGTGCCAGCAGCTCCTCGATGGGGACTTTGGGTACGCAGTATTTT
TRBD1	-	TRBV4-1	TRBJ1-6	CASSQDNRGRTPLHF	TGCGCCAGCAGCCAAGATAACAGGGGAAGGACCCCCCTCCACTTT
TRBD2	-	TRBV28	TRBJ2-7	CASSRRTSGYYEQYF	TGTGCCAGCAGCCGGAGGACTAGCGGGTACTACGAGCAGTACTTC
TRBD2	-	TRBV11-2	TRBJ2-1	CASSPLRKREFSYNEQFF	TGTGCCAGCAGCCCCCTAAGGAAGCGGGAGTTTTCCTACAATGAGCAGTTCTTC
-	-	TRBV5-4	TRBJ1-2	CASSPNDRNYGYTF	TGTGCCAGCAGCCCAAACGACAGGAACTATGGCTACACCTTC